This is a list of T cell receptor beta chains from one sample in a study of blood T cell repertoires in COVID-19. Using immunoSEQ multiplex PCR, the repertoire was profiled, and TCRdb retains in-frame clones only, with some absent. The table lists 150,000 to 200,000 clones, around 84% of them singletons. The sequenced sample consisted of PBMCs or T cells enriched from blood (not recorded which). The receptors here all came from a woman between 45 and 65 years old who had recovered from COVID-19. Both conserved end residues are part of each CDR3. The D gene is left open where the match is weak. Where a row states a size, it is once, few, many or the class of an expanded clone; other rows omit it.

NA	TRBJ2-7	TRBD2	TRBV4-1	CASRLTGREAEQYF	TGCGCCAGCAGGCTTACGGGGAGGGAGGCCGAGCAGTACTTC
NA	TRBJ1-5	TRBD1	TRBV12-5	CASGLEDRGNQPQHF	TGTGCTAGTGGTTTGGAGGACAGGGGAAATCAGCCCCAGCATTTT
NA	TRBJ1-1	NA	TRBV21-1	CASPNPPGVGTEAFF	TGTGCCAGCCCCAACCCCCCGGGGGTAGGCACTGAAGCTTTCTTT
NA	TRBJ1-3	TRBD1	TRBV11-3	CASSTRTGNINTIYF	TGTGCCAGCAGCACTCGGACAGGAAACATTAACACCATATATTTT
once	TRBJ1-2	NA	TRBV5-4	CASSLALPGEGGYTF	TGTGCCAGCAGCTTGGCGCTTCCAGGGGAAGGTGGCTACACCTTC
NA	TRBJ2-1	TRBD2	TRBV5-1	CASSSGTSGGALNEQFF	TGCGCCAGCAGCTCTGGGACTAGCGGGGGGGCGTTGAATGAGCAGTTCTTC
NA	TRBJ2-5	TRBD2	TRBV9	CATSRRGDRETQYF	TGTGCCACCTCAAGACGGGGGGACCGAGAGACCCAGTACTTC
NA	TRBJ1-1	NA	TRBV28	CASSLPGGGNTEAFF	TGTGCCAGCAGTTTACCCGGCGGCGGGAACACTGAAGCTTTCTTT
NA	TRBJ2-2	NA	TRBV19	CASIIGSSNTGELFF	TGTGCCAGTATCATTGGCTCATCGAACACCGGGGAGCTGTTTTTT
NA	TRBJ1-1	NA	TRBV7-8	CASSLASGRLNTEAFF	TGTGCCAGCAGCTTAGCGTCTGGCAGGCTGAACACTGAAGCTTTCTTT
NA	TRBJ2-7	TRBD2	TRBV7-8	CASSPRRLAGGYEQYF	TGTGCCAGCAGCCCTCGCAGGCTAGCGGGAGGATACGAGCAGTACTTC
NA	TRBJ1-2	NA	TRBV19	CASSPDYGYTF	TGTGCCAGTAGTCCGGACTATGGCTACACCTTC
NA	TRBJ2-3	TRBD2	TRBV15	CATSRLAAGTDTQYF	TGTGCCACCAGCAGGCTAGCGGCAGGCACAGATACGCAGTATTTT
NA	TRBJ2-2	TRBD2	TRBV28	CASSTPGAGGYTGELFF	TGTGCCAGCAGTACCCCGGGGGCGGGAGGGTACACCGGGGAGCTGTTTTTT
NA	TRBJ2-7	NA	TRBV6-2/TRBV6-3	CASSYRGIYEQYF	TGTGCCAGCAGTTACAGGGGGATCTACGAGCAGTACTTC
many	TRBJ2-1	TRBD1	TRBV19	CASSRDRGKPFF	TGTGCCAGTAGCAGGGACAGGGGAAAACCGTTCTTC
NA	TRBJ2-5	TRBD1	TRBV2	CASITGGKTQYF	TGTGCCAGCATTACAGGGGGCAAGACCCAGTACTTC
NA	TRBJ2-1	NA	TRBV19	CASSMPEAVYEQFF	TGTGCCAGTAGTATGCCGGAAGCGGTCTATGAGCAGTTCTTC
NA	TRBJ1-2	TRBD1	TRBV5-8	CASNLDRGYGYTF	TGTGCCAGCAACCTTGACAGGGGCTATGGCTACACCTTC
NA	TRBJ2-3	NA	TRBV6-1	CASSDRQNRGTDTQYF	TGTGCCAGCAGTGATCGACAGAACCGAGGCACAGATACGCAGTATTTT
NA	TRBJ2-5	NA	TRBV24-1	CATSESGVRETQYF	TGTGCCACCAGTGAATCGGGGGTCCGAGAGACCCAGTACTTC
NA	TRBJ2-2	NA	TRBV5-1	CASSLTGLNTGELFF	TGCGCCAGCAGCTTGACAGGGCTGAACACCGGGGAGCTGTTTTTT
NA	TRBJ2-7	NA	TRBV6-6	CASSRLASAAYEQYF	TGTGCCAGCAGCAGACTGGCTTCAGCGGCTTACGAGCAGTACTTC
NA	TRBJ1-2	NA	TRBV11-3	CASSRAGPGYGYTF	TGTGCCAGCAGCAGGGCAGGGCCCGGCTATGGCTACACCTTC
NA	TRBJ2-7	NA	TRBV19	CASSLSGTLPLYEQYF	TGTGCCAGTAGTCTATCCGGGACACTTCCCCTCTACGAGCAGTACTTC
few	TRBJ2-7	NA	TRBV12-3/TRBV12-4	CASSYRGGEQYF	TGTGCCAGCAGTTACCGGGGAGGCGAGCAGTACTTC
NA	TRBJ2-7	TRBD1	TRBV28	CASSMGGTGNDEQYF	TGTGCCAGCAGCATGGGAGGGACAGGGAATGACGAGCAGTACTTC
NA	TRBJ2-2	NA	TRBV7-2	CASSSPGLINTGELFF	TGTGCCAGCAGTTCCCCGGGACTGATAAACACCGGGGAGCTGTTTTTT
NA	TRBJ2-4	TRBD1	TRBV19	CASSKGQEGPGDIQYF	TGTGCCAGTAGCAAGGGACAGGAAGGCCCGGGGGACATTCAGTACTTC
NA	TRBJ2-1	TRBD2	TRBV5-1	CASSSAGTSGRAFYEQFF	TGCGCCAGCAGCTCCGCCGGGACTAGCGGGAGGGCCTTTTATGAGCAGTTCTTC
NA	TRBJ2-7	NA	TRBV7-2	CASSFFTGLNYEQYF	TGTGCCAGCAGCTTTTTCACGGGACTGAATTACGAGCAGTACTTC
NA	TRBJ2-7	TRBD2	TRBV27	CASSLSRLAGLYEQYF	TGTGCCAGCAGTTTATCGAGACTAGCGGGGCTCTACGAGCAGTACTTC
NA	TRBJ2-1	NA	TRBV10-3	CAISELRLPNNEQFF	TGTGCCATCAGTGAGTTACGACTCCCCAACAATGAGCAGTTCTTC
NA	TRBJ2-7	NA	TRBV5-1	CASSFGYEQYF	TGCGCCAGCAGCTTCGGGTACGAGCAGTACTTC
few	TRBJ1-5	NA	TRBV15	CATSRDTGRQQPQHF	TGTGCCACCAGCAGAGATACGGGGAGGCAGCAGCCCCAGCATTTT
NA	TRBJ2-1	NA	TRBV4-3	CASSQDRDRHNEQFF	TGCGCCAGCAGCCAAGATAGAGACAGGCACAATGAGCAGTTCTTC
NA	TRBJ2-6	NA	TRBV19	CASRPQGAGANVLTF	TGTGCCAGTAGACCACAGGGAGCTGGGGCCAACGTCCTGACTTTC
NA	TRBJ1-1	NA	TRBV18	CASSHSLGGTEAFF	TGTGCCAGCTCCCACAGCCTCGGGGGCACTGAAGCTTTCTTT
NA	TRBJ2-3	NA	TRBV11-1	CASSSGQTSTDTQYF	TGTGCCAGCAGCTCGGGACAAACTAGCACAGATACGCAGTATTTT
NA	TRBJ1-5	NA	TRBV2	CASLGHPNQPQHF	TGTGCCAGCCTAGGACACCCCAATCAGCCCCAGCATTTT
NA	TRBJ2-2	TRBD1	TRBV6-5	CASSSGQLRNTGELFF	TGTGCCAGCAGTTCGGGACAGCTCCGAAACACCGGGGAGCTGTTTTTT
few	TRBJ1-1	NA	TRBV3-1/TRBV3-2	CASSRTANTEAFF	TGTGCCAGCAGTCGGACAGCTAACACTGAAGCTTTCTTT
NA	TRBJ1-2	TRBD1	TRBV7-2	CASSLAFTGARYTF	TGTGCCAGCAGCTTAGCTTTTACAGGGGCCCGCTACACCTTC
once	TRBJ1-1	NA	TRBV6-5	CASKTATMNTEAFF	TGTGCCAGCAAAACAGCGACTATGAACACTGAAGCTTTCTTT
NA	TRBJ2-7	TRBD1	TRBV11-1	CASSLNLPGQGEQYF	TGTGCCAGCAGCTTAAACCTACCGGGACAGGGTGAGCAGTACTTC
few	TRBJ2-5	NA	TRBV4-3	CASSLDRHQETQYF	TGCGCCAGCAGCCTAGACAGGCACCAAGAGACCCAGTACTTC
NA	TRBJ1-6	TRBD1	TRBV18	CASSPSRGQNPLHF	TGTGCCAGCTCACCCTCCAGGGGGCAAAATCCCCTCCACTTT
NA	TRBJ1-5	TRBD1	TRBV6-2/TRBV6-3	CASSPTGNNQPQHF	TGTGCCAGCAGTCCGACAGGGAATAATCAGCCCCAGCATTTT
NA	TRBJ2-7	NA	TRBV27	CASRHRAPVPPYEQYF	TGTGCCAGCAGGCACAGGGCGCCGGTGCCCCCCTACGAGCAGTACTTC
few	TRBJ2-7	NA	TRBV19	CASSTSLGVNEQYF	TGTGCCAGTAGTACCTCCCTAGGGGTGAACGAGCAGTACTTC
NA	TRBJ2-3	NA	TRBV6-5	CASSYRGTSTDTQYF	TGTGCCAGCAGTTACCGGGGGACTAGCACAGATACGCAGTATTTT
NA	TRBJ1-4	NA	TRBV5-6	CASSLGQEKLFF	TGTGCCAGCAGCTTGGGACAGGAAAAACTGTTTTTT
NA	TRBJ1-1	TRBD1	TRBV10-3	CAINRGPNTEAFF	TGTGCCATCAACAGGGGGCCTAACACTGAAGCTTTCTTT
NA	TRBJ1-1	NA	TRBV7-9	CASSRPTYGVGIRTEAFF	TGTGCCAGCAGCCGACCCACTTACGGTGTTGGAATCAGGACTGAAGCTTTCTTT
once	TRBJ2-2	TRBD2	TRBV19	CASSIVGGRNTGELFF	TGTGCCAGTAGTATAGTCGGGGGGAGGAACACCGGGGAGCTGTTTTTT
many	TRBJ1-3	TRBD1	TRBV27	CASSPQGALSGNTIYF	TGTGCCAGCAGTCCACAGGGGGCCCTCTCTGGAAACACCATATATTTT
NA	TRBJ1-2	NA	TRBV7-2	CASSLTGGQPYGYTF	TGTGCCAGCAGCTTAACGGGGGGGCAGCCCTATGGCTACACCTTC
NA	TRBJ2-1	NA	TRBV9	CASSVTNRAHEQFF	TGTGCCAGCAGCGTAACAAACAGGGCCCATGAGCAGTTCTTC